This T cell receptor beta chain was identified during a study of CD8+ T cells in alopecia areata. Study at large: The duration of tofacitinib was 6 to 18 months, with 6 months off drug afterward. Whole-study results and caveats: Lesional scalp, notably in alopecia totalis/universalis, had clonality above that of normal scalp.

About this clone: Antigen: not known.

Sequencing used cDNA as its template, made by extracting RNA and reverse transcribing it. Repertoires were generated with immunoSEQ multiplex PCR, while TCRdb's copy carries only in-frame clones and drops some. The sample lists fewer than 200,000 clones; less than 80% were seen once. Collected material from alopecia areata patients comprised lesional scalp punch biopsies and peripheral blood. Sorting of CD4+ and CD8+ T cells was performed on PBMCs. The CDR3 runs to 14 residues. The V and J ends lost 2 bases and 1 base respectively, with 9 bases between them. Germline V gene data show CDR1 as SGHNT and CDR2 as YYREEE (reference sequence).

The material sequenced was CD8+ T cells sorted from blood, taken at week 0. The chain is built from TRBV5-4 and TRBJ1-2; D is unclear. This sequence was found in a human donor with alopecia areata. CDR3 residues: CASSLRSSNYGYTF. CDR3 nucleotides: TGTGCCAGCAGCTTAAGGAGCAGTAACTATGGCTACACCTTC. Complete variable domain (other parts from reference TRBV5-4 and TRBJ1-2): ETGVTQSPTHLIKTRGQQVTLRCSSQSGHNTVSWYQQALGQGPQFIFQYYREEENGRGNFPPRFSGLQFPNYSSELNVNALELDDSALYLCASSLRSSNYGYTFGSGTRLTVV.